These T cell receptor beta chains were read from a single sample in a study of blood T cell repertoires in COVID-19. The protocol was immunoSEQ multiplex PCR, while the TCRdb copy is restricted to in-frame clones and leaves out a portion. The sample shows about 140,000 clones, approximately 89% of them seen only once. The sequenced material came from peripheral blood. These receptors were collected from a human donor in a cohort sampled during active COVID-19. Both conserved end residues are part of each CDR3. The D gene is left open where the match is weak. A clone size is listed for some rows: how often the clone was seen (once, few, many), or a class if it is expanded.

D,size,V,J,CDR3,DNA
.,.,TRBV24-1,TRBJ2-5,CATSEGRETQYF,TGTGCCACCAGTGAGGGGAGAGAGACCCAGTACTTC
TRBD1,once,TRBV24-1,TRBJ2-3,CATSDRGRGSGADTQYF,TGTGCCACCAGTGATAGGGGCAGGGGGTCTGGGGCAGATACGCAGTATTTT
.,.,TRBV2,TRBJ1-1,CASTRDLNTEAFF,TGTGCCAGCACAAGGGACTTGAACACTGAAGCTTTCTTT
.,.,TRBV12-3/TRBV12-4,TRBJ2-1,CASSLPSGNEQFF,TGTGCCAGCAGTTTACCATCCGGCAATGAGCAGTTCTTC
TRBD1,.,TRBV2,TRBJ1-5,CASSAGTVNQPQHF,TGTGCCAGCAGTGCTGGGACAGTCAATCAGCCCCAGCATTTT
.,.,TRBV29-1,TRBJ1-2,CSVDLGPGRNYGYTF,TGCAGCGTTGATTTGGGCCCCGGGAGGAACTATGGCTACACCTTC
TRBD1,.,TRBV14,TRBJ2-7,CASSQVGWTGGSSYEQYF,TGTGCCAGCAGCCAAGTAGGTTGGACAGGGGGTTCGAGCTACGAGCAGTACTTC
.,.,TRBV6-2/TRBV6-3,TRBJ1-6,CASSNKRVYGSPLHF,TGTGCCAGCAGTAACAAGCGGGTCTATGGTTCACCCCTCCACTTT
TRBD1,.,TRBV7-8,TRBJ2-3,CASSSTGTGMGDTQYF,TGTGCCAGCAGCTCTACCGGGACAGGGATGGGAGATACGCAGTATTTT
.,.,TRBV4-2,TRBJ2-7,CASSQTLGGTGRSYEQYF,TGTGCCAGCAGCCAAACCCTGGGGGGGACAGGTCGGTCCTACGAGCAGTACTTC
TRBD2,.,TRBV4-1,TRBJ2-3,CASSQGAGGNADTQYF,TGCGCCAGCAGCCAAGGAGCGGGGGGCAATGCAGATACGCAGTATTTT
.,.,TRBV3-1/TRBV3-2,TRBJ2-7,CASSQRASVTRWYEQYF,TGTGCCAGCAGCCAGCGGGCGAGCGTTACCAGGTGGTACGAGCAGTACTTC
.,.,TRBV5-5,TRBJ2-1,CASSDPGVTPVDYNEQFF,TGTGCCAGCAGCGACCCCGGGGTCACCCCGGTAGATTACAATGAGCAGTTCTTC
TRBD1,.,TRBV7-9,TRBJ2-2,CASSRGTGGTGELFF,TGTGCCAGCAGCCGAGGGACAGGGGGCACCGGGGAGCTGTTTTTT
.,.,TRBV12-3/TRBV12-4,TRBJ1-1,CASCSQGNTEAFF,TGTGCCAGCTGTTCTCAGGGCAACACTGAAGCTTTCTTT
.,.,TRBV9,TRBJ1-5,CASSVGVNQPQHF,TGTGCCAGCAGCGTAGGAGTAAATCAGCCCCAGCATTTT
TRBD2,.,TRBV11-2,TRBJ2-1,CASSLSSWGGPDNEQFF,TGTGCCAGCAGCCTCTCCTCGTGGGGGGGTCCTGACAATGAGCAGTTCTTC
.,.,TRBV11-2,TRBJ2-7,CASSLADRIYEQYF,TGTGCCAGCAGCTTAGCTGACAGGATCTACGAGCAGTACTTC
.,.,TRBV4-2,TRBJ1-5,CASSQGMELEPQHF,TGTGCCAGCAGCCAAGGGATGGAGTTGGAGCCCCAGCATTTT
.,.,TRBV5-1,TRBJ1-6,CASSLVVSSYNSPLHF,TGCGCCAGCAGCTTGGTTGTGAGCTCCTATAATTCACCCCTCCACTTT